The clone carrying this T cell receptor (beta chain) was counted many times. Trimming removed 3 bases from V and 1 base from J; junction bases left unmatched: 1. This CDR3 region has 16 residues. Germline V CDR1 and CDR2: SGHAT, FQNNGV. How the authors handled the data: There were a median of roughly 100,000 TCRs per sample, with a range from roughly 20,000 to 750,000. TCRdb independently ran MiXCR on the RACE reads; one entry per CDR3 protein. These V and J calls originate from TCRdb's pipeline instead of the authors' own analysis. The sample shows approximately 80,000 distinct CDR3 sequences, about 9.4% of them seen only once. This sample's time point: patch test 2, 6 weeks after DPC sensitization. Described treatment: therapeutic diphenylcyclopropenone sensitization with weekly scalp DPC. At every patch-test visit, blood was drawn before the patch test was applied. This sample stems from a study of human T cells and chemical hapten exposure. About the research overall: Patients got weekly scalp diphenylcyclopropenone doses over the approximately 25-week study. Mainly, slight library volume differences in the pool made TCR yields vary.

The sample here was whole blood, taken in connection with sensitization to the hapten diphenylcyclopropenone (DPC). This clonotype was sampled from a woman aged 30 to 39 with alopecia areata. Some clones in this sample may be carry-over from other donors' samples. The genes are TRBV11-2 and TRBJ2-3, with TRBD2 matching over 13 bases. CDR3 amino acids: CASSFGLAGGTDTQYF. In nucleotides, the CDR3 is TGTGCCAGCAGCTTCGGACTAGCGGGGGGCACAGATACGCAGTATTTT.